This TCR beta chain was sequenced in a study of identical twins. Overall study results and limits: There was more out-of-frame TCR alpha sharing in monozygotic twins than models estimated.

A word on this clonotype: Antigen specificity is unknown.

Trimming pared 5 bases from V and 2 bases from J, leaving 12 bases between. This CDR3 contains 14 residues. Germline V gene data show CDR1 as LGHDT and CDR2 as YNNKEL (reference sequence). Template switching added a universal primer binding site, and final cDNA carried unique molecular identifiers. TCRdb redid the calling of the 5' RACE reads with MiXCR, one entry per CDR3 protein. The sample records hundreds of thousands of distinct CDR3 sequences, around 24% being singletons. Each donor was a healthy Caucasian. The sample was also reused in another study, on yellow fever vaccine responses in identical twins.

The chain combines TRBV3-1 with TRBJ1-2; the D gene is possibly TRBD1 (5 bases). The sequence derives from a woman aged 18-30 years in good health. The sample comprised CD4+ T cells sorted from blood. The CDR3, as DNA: TGTGCCAGCAGCGGGGGTTTGGGGAACTATGGCTACACCTTC. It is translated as CASSGGLGNYGYTF.